The present entry profiles one T cell receptor (beta chain) with its context. Its antigen is unidentified. These data are taken from a study of OX40 agonist ivuxolimab in advanced cancers. On the study more broadly: Given to patients was ivuxolimab, an agonistic anti-OX40 (CD134) antibody. Findings of the study overall: At 0.1 to 3.0 mg/kg, CD4+ and CD8+ blood T cells expanded clonally by week 6. There were, on average, more expanded clones in CD8+ T cells than in CD4+.

TCRdb keeps only in-frame clones here, not all; method: immunoSEQ multiplex PCR. The sample holds under 40,000 clones, roughly nine tenths seen once. V was clipped by 3 bases and J by 2 bases; unmatched bases: 7. The CDR3 length is 16 residues. The V gene's germline CDR1 is MNHEY and CDR2 SMNVEV (reference sequence). The chain recombines TRBV27 with TRBJ2-7; 10 bases fit TRBD2. The receptor was isolated from an adult with an advanced solid tumor such as melanoma, head and neck, liver or kidney cancer. The starting material was CD4+ or CD8+ T cells sorted from blood, obtained in a trial of the OX40 agonist ivuxolimab. The CDR3 region is CASSFRRLAGAYEQYF. In DNA, the CDR3 is TGTGCCAGCAGTTTCCGAAGACTAGCGGGCGCCTACGAGCAGTACTTC.